This TCR beta chain was obtained from a study of T-cell reconstitution after alpha-beta-depleted transplantation in children. General observations from the study: Recipient T cells and thymic progenitors that survived gave rise to the high TCRbeta diversity observed at day 60 in some patients. Where alpha-beta T cells came from about two months after transplant was reportedly several hundred expanded graft clones.

In its sample, this clonotype was seen many times. Antigen specificity is unknown. TCRbeta library construction was performed incorporating unique molecular identifiers. MiXCR was run by TCRdb on the PCR reads, yielding one entry per CDR3 protein. The data show over 450,000 distinct CDR3 sequences, over 9.5% seen once. CDR3 length: 15 residues. Germline CDR1 reads SGHDT; CDR2 reads YYEEEE. The V and J ends lost 0 bases and 6 bases respectively, with 13 bases between them. The sequence was collected from a child younger than 10 with inherited bone marrow failure, due to receive a stem cell transplant. This specimen consisted of PBMCs, obtained before TCRalphabeta/CD19-depleted stem cell transplant. The V and J genes are TRBV5-6 and TRBJ2-1, with a weak D call TRBD1 (7 bases). The DNA for the CDR3 is TGTGCCAGCAGCTTGGGGGGGGCAGGGGGCAATGAGCAGTTCTTC. It specifies CASSLGGAGGNEQFF.